Listed below are T cell receptor beta chains from one sample, sequenced in a study of blood T cells in healthy people across ages. TCRdb re-called the 5' RACE reads with MiXCR, one entry per CDR3 protein. The table shows about 970,000 distinct CDR3 sequences, with around 54% occurring only once. The material sequenced was blood. The receptors come from a woman aged 55-69 years in good health. Each CDR3 is given with its conserved first and last residue. A D gene is named only where the DNA matches it firmly. The size of a clone is reported for some rows only, either as once, few or many, or as a class for expanded clones.

J gene,D gene,clone size,V gene,CDR3 DNA,CDR3 protein
TRBJ2-3,NA,NA,TRBV27,TGTGCCAGCAGTTTGCTTCCCGAGTGGGTCAGCACAGATACGCAGTATTTT,CASSLLPEWVSTDTQYF
TRBJ2-1,TRBD2,NA,TRBV28,TGTGCCAGCAGACGACTAGCGGACTCCTACAATGAGCAGTTCTTC,CASRRLADSYNEQFF
TRBJ2-3,NA,NA,TRBV5-1,TGCGCCAGCAGCTTGGGGGGTACCGCAGATACGCAGTATTTT,CASSLGGTADTQYF
TRBJ2-1,TRBD1,NA,TRBV11-2,TGTGCCAGCAGCGTAAACAGGGGTAGGGATGAGCAGTTCTTC,CASSVNRGRDEQFF
TRBJ2-7,TRBD2,NA,TRBV15,TGTGCCACCAGAGCGGGAGGGAACCCCTACGAGCAGTACTTC,CATRAGGNPYEQYF
TRBJ2-1,NA,NA,TRBV6-6,TGTGCCAGCAGTGCCAGGGAATTTCGGCAGTTCTTC,CASSAREFRQFF
TRBJ1-6,NA,NA,TRBV28,TGTACCAGCAGTTTAATAGCCAGGTCAGCTTCACCCCTCCACTTT,CTSSLIARSASPLHF
TRBJ2-7,TRBD2,NA,TRBV7-2,TGTGCCAGCAGCTTAGAGGGGACTAGCGGGAGGGCCGGCGAGCAGTACTTC,CASSLEGTSGRAGEQYF
TRBJ2-3,NA,few,TRBV4-3,TGCGCCAGCAGCCAAGATGGGGGTTCTCCTAGCACAGATACGCAGTATTTT,CASSQDGGSPSTDTQYF
TRBJ2-6,NA,NA,TRBV28,TGTGCCAGCCTCAGAGGGTACTCTGGGGCCAACGTCCTGACTTTC,CASLRGYSGANVLTF
TRBJ1-6,TRBD1,NA,TRBV20-1,TGCAGTGCAGACAGGGGAACTGGATCACCCCTCCACTTT,CSADRGTGSPLHF
TRBJ2-1,TRBD2,few,TRBV15,TGTGCCACCAGCAGAGATGGGGGAGGGTTGCACAATGAGCAGTTCTTC,CATSRDGGGLHNEQFF
TRBJ2-7,TRBD1,NA,TRBV6-1,TGTGCCAGCAGTGAACCCGGGACAGGCTACCACGAGCAGTACTTC,CASSEPGTGYHEQYF
TRBJ1-2,NA,few,TRBV4-2,TGTGCCAGCAGCTCCCCTGCCGTAACCTATGGCTACACCTTC,CASSSPAVTYGYTF
TRBJ2-3,NA,NA,TRBV4-1,TGCGCCAGCAGCACGACAAGGGACCCGCTACTCACAGATACGCAGTATTTT,CASSTTRDPLLTDTQYF
TRBJ2-4,NA,NA,TRBV14,TGTGCCAGCAGCCAAGATCTGGCCAAAAACATTCAGTACTTC,CASSQDLAKNIQYF
TRBJ1-5,TRBD1,NA,TRBV7-2,TGTGCCAGCAGCTTAGGAGACAGGGGATTTCAGCCCCAGCATTTT,CASSLGDRGFQPQHF
TRBJ1-2,TRBD1,few,TRBV5-1,TGCGCCAGCAGCGTTACCGGGACAGGGGCCAATGGCTACACCTTC,CASSVTGTGANGYTF
TRBJ2-3,NA,few,TRBV12-3/TRBV12-4,TGTGCCAGCCTCAAATTTCTAGATACGCAGTATTTT,CASLKFLDTQYF
TRBJ2-7,NA,NA,TRBV13,TGTGCCAGCAGCCTCCGCGGGGCCGCCTCCTACGAGCAGTACTTC,CASSLRGAASYEQYF
TRBJ1-5,NA,few,TRBV20-1,TGCAGTGCTAGAGATTCGAGAAATCAGCCCCAGCATTTT,CSARDSRNQPQHF
TRBJ2-7,TRBD2,NA,TRBV6-1,TGTGCCAGCAGTGACCCATCGACTAGCGATTACGAGCAGTACTTC,CASSDPSTSDYEQYF
TRBJ2-3,TRBD1,NA,TRBV4-1,TGCGCCAGCAGCCCAAGACAGGGACAGACAGATACGCAGTATTTT,CASSPRQGQTDTQYF
TRBJ2-7,NA,NA,TRBV21-1,TGTGCCGGCAGGAGGCGTTACCACGAGCAGTACTTC,CAGRRRYHEQYF
TRBJ2-7,NA,NA,TRBV5-1,TGCGCCAGCAGCCAGACAGGAGGTGGAGAGTACGAGCAGTACTTC,CASSQTGGGEYEQYF
TRBJ2-5,TRBD1,NA,TRBV15,TGTGCCACCAGCAGAGTTAAGGGGGCCGGTGAGACCCAGTACTTC,CATSRVKGAGETQYF
TRBJ2-7,TRBD2,few,TRBV15,TGTGCCACCTCGACTAGCGGGATTTACGAGCAGTACTTC,CATSTSGIYEQYF
TRBJ2-7,NA,few,TRBV4-2,TGTGCCAGCAGCCAAGATTCTGGGCGCTCCTACGAGCAGTACTTC,CASSQDSGRSYEQYF
TRBJ2-4,NA,few,TRBV20-1,TGCAGTGCTAGTAACCGAGGGGTTCAGTACTTC,CSASNRGVQYF
TRBJ2-2,NA,NA,TRBV4-3,TGCGCCAGCAGCAAGGGGGCTGGCGGAGGGATCACCGGGGAGCTGTTTTTT,CASSKGAGGGITGELFF
TRBJ2-7,TRBD1,few,TRBV5-1,TGCGCCAGCAGCTTGGACAGGGGCGACTCCTACGAGCAGTACTTC,CASSLDRGDSYEQYF
TRBJ1-2,NA,NA,TRBV4-2,TGTGCCAGCAGCCGAGGGGCAGCAGCAAAATATGGCTACACCTTC,CASSRGAAAKYGYTF
TRBJ2-3,TRBD2,NA,TRBV12-3/TRBV12-4,TGTGCCAGCAGTTTTCGGACTAGCGGCACAGATACGCAGTATTTT,CASSFRTSGTDTQYF
TRBJ2-1,TRBD2,NA,TRBV6-2/TRBV6-3,TGTGCCAGCAGCCCTAAGACGACTAGCGGTAATATGAATGAGCAGTTCTTC,CASSPKTTSGNMNEQFF
TRBJ2-4,NA,few,TRBV12-3/TRBV12-4,TGTGCCAGCAGTATTGGGGACAGCCCACAGCGGGACATTCAGTACTTC,CASSIGDSPQRDIQYF
TRBJ2-3,NA,NA,TRBV5-4,TGTGCCAGCAGCCGAAACCATGGAGATACGCAGTATTTT,CASSRNHGDTQYF
TRBJ1-2,NA,few,TRBV5-1,TGCGCCAGCAGCTTGTCGCAGGGGACCTCCTATGGCTACACCTTC,CASSLSQGTSYGYTF
TRBJ1-4,NA,NA,TRBV5-5,TGTGCCAGCAGCTTGCGGATGGCGGGGGGGAATGAAAAACTGTTTTTT,CASSLRMAGGNEKLFF
TRBJ2-2,TRBD2,NA,TRBV12-3/TRBV12-4,TGTGCCAGCAGTCCGGGACTAGCGGGAGAAACCGGGGAGCTGTTTTTT,CASSPGLAGETGELFF
TRBJ2-5,TRBD2,NA,TRBV4-3,TGCGCCAGCAGCCAAGACAAGGCAGGGAGGGGAGAGACCCAGTACTTC,CASSQDKAGRGETQYF
TRBJ2-7,NA,few,TRBV18,TGTGCCAGCTCACCCGGTTTCGAGCAGTACTTC,CASSPGFEQYF
TRBJ2-3,NA,NA,TRBV6-6,TGTGCCAGCACCATGAGCCGGGTGGGAGTGGTGACAGATACGCAGTATTTT,CASTMSRVGVVTDTQYF
TRBJ2-1,NA,NA,TRBV10-3,TGTGCCATCAGCGAAAGGACAGATAACAATGAGCAGTTCTTC,CAISERTDNNEQFF
TRBJ1-4,TRBD1,few,TRBV27,TGTGCCAGCACTCACAAAGGGAGGGGGCGAGGTAATGAAAAACTGTTTTTT,CASTHKGRGRGNEKLFF
TRBJ1-5,NA,NA,TRBV6-6,TGTGCCAGCAAGGGCCCGTGGTTGGGGAGGGACAATCAGCCCCAGCATTTT,CASKGPWLGRDNQPQHF
TRBJ2-5,NA,NA,TRBV2,TGTGCCAGCACTCTCGAGGGGGGACTGTCGACCCAGTACTTC,CASTLEGGLSTQYF